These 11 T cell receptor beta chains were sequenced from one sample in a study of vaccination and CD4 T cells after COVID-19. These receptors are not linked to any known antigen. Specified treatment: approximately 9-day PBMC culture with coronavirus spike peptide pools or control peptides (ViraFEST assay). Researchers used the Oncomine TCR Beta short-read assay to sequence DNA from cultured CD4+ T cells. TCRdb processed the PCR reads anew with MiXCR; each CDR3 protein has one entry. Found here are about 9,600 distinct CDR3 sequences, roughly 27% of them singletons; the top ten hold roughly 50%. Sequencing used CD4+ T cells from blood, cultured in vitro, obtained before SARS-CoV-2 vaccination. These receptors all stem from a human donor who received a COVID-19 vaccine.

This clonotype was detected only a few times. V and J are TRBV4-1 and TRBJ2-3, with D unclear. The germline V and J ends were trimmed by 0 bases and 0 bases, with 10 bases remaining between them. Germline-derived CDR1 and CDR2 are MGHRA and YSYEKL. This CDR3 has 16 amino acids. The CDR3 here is CASSQDQFVSTDTQYF. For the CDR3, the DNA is TGCGCCAGCAGCCAAGATCAGTTCGTTAGCACAGATACGCAGTATTTT.

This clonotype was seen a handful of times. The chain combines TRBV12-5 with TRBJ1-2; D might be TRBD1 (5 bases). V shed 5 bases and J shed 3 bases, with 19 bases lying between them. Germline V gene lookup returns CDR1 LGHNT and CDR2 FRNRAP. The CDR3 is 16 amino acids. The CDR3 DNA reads TGTGCTAGTGGTCCACCAAGGTTCAGGGTGGACTATGGCTACACCTTC. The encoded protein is CASGPPRFRVDYGYTF. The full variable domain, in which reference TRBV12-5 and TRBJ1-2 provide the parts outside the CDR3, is DARVTQTPRHKVTEMGQEVTMRCQPILGHNTVFWYRQTMMQGLELLAYFRNRAPLDDSGMPKDRFSAEMPDATLATLKIQPSEPRDSAVYFCASGPPRFRVDYGYTFGSGTRLTVV.

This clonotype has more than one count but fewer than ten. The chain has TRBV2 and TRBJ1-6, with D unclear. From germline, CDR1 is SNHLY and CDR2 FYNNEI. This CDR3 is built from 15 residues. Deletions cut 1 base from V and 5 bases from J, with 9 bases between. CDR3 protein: CASSEGQRDNSPLHF. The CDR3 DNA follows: TGTGCCAGCAGTGAAGGACAAAGAGATAATTCACCCCTCCACTTT.

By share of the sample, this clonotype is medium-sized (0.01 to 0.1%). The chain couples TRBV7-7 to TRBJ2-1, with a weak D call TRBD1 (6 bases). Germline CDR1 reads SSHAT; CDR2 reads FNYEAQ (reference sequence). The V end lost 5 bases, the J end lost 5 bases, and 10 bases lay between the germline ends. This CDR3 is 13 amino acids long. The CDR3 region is CASSRGQNNEQFF. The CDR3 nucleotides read TGTGCCAGCAGCCGAGGACAGAACAATGAGCAGTTCTTC.

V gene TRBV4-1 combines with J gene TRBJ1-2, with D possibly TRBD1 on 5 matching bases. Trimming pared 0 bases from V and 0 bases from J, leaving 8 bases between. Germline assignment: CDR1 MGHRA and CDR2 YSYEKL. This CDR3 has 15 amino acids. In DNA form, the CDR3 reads TGCGCCAGCAGCCAAGACCGACAGTCTAACTATGGCTACACCTTC. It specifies CASSQDRQSNYGYTF.

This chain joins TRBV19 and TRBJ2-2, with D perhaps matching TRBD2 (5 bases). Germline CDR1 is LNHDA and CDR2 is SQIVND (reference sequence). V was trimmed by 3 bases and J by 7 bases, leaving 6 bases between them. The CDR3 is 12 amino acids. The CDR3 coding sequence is TGTGCCAGTAGTATCCGGGGCGGGGAGCTGTTTTTT. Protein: CASSIRGGELFF.

In DNA form, the CDR3 reads TGTGCCAGCTCACCAAAGACCGGGACAGCCAATAACTATGGCTACACCTTC. Amino acid sequence: CASSPKTGTANNYGYTF. The chain is built from TRBV18 and TRBJ1-2; 7 nucleotides match TRBD1. Germline trimming cut 2 bases from V and 1 base from J; bases unmatched to any gene: 10. The germline V gene has CDR1 KGHSH and CDR2 LQKENI. The CDR3 is made up of 17 amino acids.

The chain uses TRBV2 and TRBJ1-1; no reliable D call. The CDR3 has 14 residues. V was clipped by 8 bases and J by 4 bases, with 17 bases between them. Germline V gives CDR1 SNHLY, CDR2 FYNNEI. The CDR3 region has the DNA TGTGCCAGCGGAGAACGGGCCAGGAGCACTGAAGCTTTCTTT. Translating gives CASGERARSTEAFF.

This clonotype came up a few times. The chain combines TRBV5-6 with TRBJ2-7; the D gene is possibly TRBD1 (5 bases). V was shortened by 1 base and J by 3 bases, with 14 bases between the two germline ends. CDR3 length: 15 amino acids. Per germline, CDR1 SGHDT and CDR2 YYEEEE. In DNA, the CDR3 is TGTGCCAGCAGCTTGACAGGTCCCTCGGGCTACGAGCAGTACTTC. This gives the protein CASSLTGPSGYEQYF.

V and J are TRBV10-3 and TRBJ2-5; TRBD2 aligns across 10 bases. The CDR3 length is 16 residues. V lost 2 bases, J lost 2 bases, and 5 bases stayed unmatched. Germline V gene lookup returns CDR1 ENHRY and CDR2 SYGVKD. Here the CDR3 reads CAISELAGELQETQYF. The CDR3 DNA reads TGTGCCATCAGTGAGCTAGCGGGGGAACTACAAGAGACCCAGTACTTC.

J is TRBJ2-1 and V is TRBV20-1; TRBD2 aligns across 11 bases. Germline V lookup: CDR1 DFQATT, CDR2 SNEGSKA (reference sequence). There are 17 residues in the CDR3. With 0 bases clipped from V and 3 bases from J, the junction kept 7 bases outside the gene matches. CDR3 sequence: CSARDFLAGGGYNEQFF. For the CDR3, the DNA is TGCAGTGCTAGAGATTTCCTAGCGGGGGGTGGCTACAATGAGCAGTTCTTC.